This is a list of T cell receptor beta chains from one sample in a study of a mutant IDH1 vaccine in newly diagnosed glioma. TCRdb's copy holds only in-frame clones and misses some; the assay was immunoSEQ multiplex PCR. The repertoire includes roughly 62,000 clones, 89% of them detected once, and more than 1.5% sits in the top ten. The antigens these receptors bind are not known. Sequences were derived from PBMCs, sampled from a glioma patient whose treatment included an IDH1 peptide vaccine. The receptor set was obtained from a middle-aged man with glioma. The CDR3 runs from the conserved cysteine through the conserved F or W. Fields, in order: CDR3 DNA, CDR3 protein, clone size, J gene, D gene, V gene. D genes are given only for firm matches. Rows may omit the clone size; those that give it use once, few, many or a size class.

CDR3 DNA: TGCGCCAGCAGCTTGACGGGACCCCCAGATACGCAGTATTTT
CDR3 protein: CASSLTGPPDTQYF
clone size: NA
J gene: TRBJ2-3
D gene: NA
V gene: TRBV5-1

CDR3 DNA: TGTGCCAGCAGCTTAGGGTTAGGGCGGGACTATGGCTACACCTTC
CDR3 protein: CASSLGLGRDYGYTF
clone size: NA
J gene: TRBJ1-2
D gene: NA
V gene: TRBV5-4

CDR3 DNA: TGTGCCAGCAGCTCCGTTCGACTACCACCGACTTACAATGAGCAGTTCTTC
CDR3 protein: CASSSVRLPPTYNEQFF
clone size: NA
J gene: TRBJ2-1
D gene: NA
V gene: TRBV5-6

CDR3 DNA: TGTGCCAGCACCATAACGGGGACTAGCGGGACCAGGACCCAGTACTTC
CDR3 protein: CASTITGTSGTRTQYF
clone size: NA
J gene: TRBJ2-5
D gene: TRBD2
V gene: TRBV28

CDR3 DNA: TGTGCCAGCAGTTTATCTTCAGGGGGGGAGACCCAGTACTTC
CDR3 protein: CASSLSSGGETQYF
clone size: NA
J gene: TRBJ2-5
D gene: NA
V gene: TRBV27

CDR3 DNA: TGCGCCAGCAGTTTAGGGGGGAACACTGAAGCTTTCTTT
CDR3 protein: CASSLGGNTEAFF
clone size: NA
J gene: TRBJ1-1
D gene: NA
V gene: TRBV5-1

CDR3 DNA: TGCGCCAGCAGCCAAGTTTTGGGACAGGGAAGAGATCAGCCCCAGCATTTT
CDR3 protein: CASSQVLGQGRDQPQHF
clone size: NA
J gene: TRBJ1-5
D gene: TRBD1
V gene: TRBV4-3

CDR3 DNA: TGCAGCGTTGAACTAGCGGGAATGACAGATACGCAGTATTTT
CDR3 protein: CSVELAGMTDTQYF
clone size: NA
J gene: TRBJ2-3
D gene: TRBD2
V gene: TRBV29-1

CDR3 DNA: TGTGCCAGCGGTCCAGGGGTGAGCAATCAGCCCCAGCATTTT
CDR3 protein: CASGPGVSNQPQHF
clone size: few
J gene: TRBJ1-5
D gene: NA
V gene: TRBV2

CDR3 DNA: TGCGCCAGCAGCTTGGGACAGGCTAATTCACCCCTCCACTTT
CDR3 protein: CASSLGQANSPLHF
clone size: NA
J gene: TRBJ1-6
D gene: NA
V gene: TRBV5-1

CDR3 DNA: TGTGCCAGCTCACCGGACCGGACATCAAACACTGAAGCTTTCTTT
CDR3 protein: CASSPDRTSNTEAFF
clone size: NA
J gene: TRBJ1-1
D gene: NA
V gene: TRBV18

CDR3 DNA: TGTGCCAGCAGTCTCGACAGGGGCGCCGAAAAACTGTTTTTT
CDR3 protein: CASSLDRGAEKLFF
clone size: NA
J gene: TRBJ1-4
D gene: TRBD1
V gene: TRBV6-1

CDR3 DNA: TGTGCCAGCAGTCGGACAGTAAATCAGCCCCAGCATTTT
CDR3 protein: CASSRTVNQPQHF
clone size: NA
J gene: TRBJ1-5
D gene: NA
V gene: TRBV28

CDR3 DNA: TGTGCCAGCAGCCGAAGCGGGGGGCCCGCCGGGGAGCTGTTTTTT
CDR3 protein: CASSRSGGPAGELFF
clone size: NA
J gene: TRBJ2-2
D gene: TRBD2
V gene: TRBV11-1

CDR3 DNA: TGTGCCAGCAGTTTTCGACAGGCCCGAACTCCGAAGAACACTGAAGCTTTCTTT
CDR3 protein: CASSFRQARTPKNTEAFF
clone size: NA
J gene: TRBJ1-1
D gene: NA
V gene: TRBV28

CDR3 DNA: TGTGCCAGCAGTTACTCGATGGGGGAACCTGGAAACACCATATATTTT
CDR3 protein: CASSYSMGEPGNTIYF
clone size: NA
J gene: TRBJ1-3
D gene: NA
V gene: TRBV6-6

CDR3 DNA: TGTGCCTGGAGTGTTCGAAGAGCTGGAAACACCATATATTTT
CDR3 protein: CAWSVRRAGNTIYF
clone size: NA
J gene: TRBJ1-3
D gene: NA
V gene: TRBV30

CDR3 DNA: TGTGCCAGTAGTATCCCGGGGCCAGCTGAAGCTTTCTTT
CDR3 protein: CASSIPGPAEAFF
clone size: NA
J gene: TRBJ1-1
D gene: NA
V gene: TRBV19

CDR3 DNA: TGTGCCAGCAGCGGTGGACTAGCGGGAGGCACAGATACGCAGTATTTT
CDR3 protein: CASSGGLAGGTDTQYF
clone size: NA
J gene: TRBJ2-3
D gene: TRBD2
V gene: TRBV7-2

CDR3 DNA: TGTGCCAGCAGCCCACAGGGGACGAATCAGCCCCAGCATTTT
CDR3 protein: CASSPQGTNQPQHF
clone size: NA
J gene: TRBJ1-5
D gene: TRBD1
V gene: TRBV28

CDR3 DNA: TGTGCCAGCAGTCCAGCAGGGGGGGAGATGAACACTGAAGCTTTCTTT
CDR3 protein: CASSPAGGEMNTEAFF
clone size: NA
J gene: TRBJ1-1
D gene: TRBD1
V gene: TRBV27

CDR3 DNA: TGTGCCAGCAGCTTACCACCCGTAGGTACGCAGTATTTT
CDR3 protein: CASSLPPVGTQYF
clone size: NA
J gene: TRBJ2-3
D gene: NA
V gene: TRBV7-2

CDR3 DNA: TGTGCCAGCAGTGTGGGACAGCTCTCTGGAAACACCATATATTTT
CDR3 protein: CASSVGQLSGNTIYF
clone size: NA
J gene: TRBJ1-3
D gene: TRBD1
V gene: TRBV2

CDR3 DNA: TGTGCCAGCTCACTGGGGACTAGCGGTTCCCGCACAGATACGCAGTATTTT
CDR3 protein: CASSLGTSGSRTDTQYF
clone size: once
J gene: TRBJ2-3
D gene: TRBD2
V gene: TRBV18

CDR3 DNA: TGTGCCAGCAGTCCGATGTCAGCGCTTTTTGCTAGCAATCAGCCCCAGCATTTT
CDR3 protein: CASSPMSALFASNQPQHF
clone size: NA
J gene: TRBJ1-5
D gene: NA
V gene: TRBV28

CDR3 DNA: TGTGCCAGCAGAGGCAGGGAGAAGGCGCAGTATTTT
CDR3 protein: CASRGREKAQYF
clone size: once
J gene: TRBJ2-3
D gene: NA
V gene: TRBV2

CDR3 DNA: TGTGCCAGTAGTATTGGGAGGGCGGGCACCGGGGAGCTGTTTTTT
CDR3 protein: CASSIGRAGTGELFF
clone size: NA
J gene: TRBJ2-2
D gene: TRBD2
V gene: TRBV19